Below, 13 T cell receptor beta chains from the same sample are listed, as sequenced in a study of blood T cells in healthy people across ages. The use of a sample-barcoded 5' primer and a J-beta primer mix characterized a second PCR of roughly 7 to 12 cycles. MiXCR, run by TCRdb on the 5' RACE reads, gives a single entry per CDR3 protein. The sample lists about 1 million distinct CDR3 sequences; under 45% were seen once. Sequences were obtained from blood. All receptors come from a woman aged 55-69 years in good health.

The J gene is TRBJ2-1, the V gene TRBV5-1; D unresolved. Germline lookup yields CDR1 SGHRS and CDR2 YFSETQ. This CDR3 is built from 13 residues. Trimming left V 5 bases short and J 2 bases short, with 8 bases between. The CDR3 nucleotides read TGCGCCAGCAGATCTGACACCTACAATGAGCAGTTCTTC. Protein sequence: CASRSDTYNEQFF. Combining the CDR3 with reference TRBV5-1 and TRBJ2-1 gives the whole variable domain KAGVTQTPRYLIKTRGQQVTLSCSPISGHRSVSWYQQTPGQGLQFLFEYFSETQRNKGNFPGRFSGRQFSNSRSEMNVSTLELGDSALYLCASRSDTYNEQFFGPGTRLTVL.

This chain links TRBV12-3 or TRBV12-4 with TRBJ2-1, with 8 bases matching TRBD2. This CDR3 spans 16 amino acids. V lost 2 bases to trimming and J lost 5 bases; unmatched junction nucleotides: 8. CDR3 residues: CASSLIAGGLDNEQFF. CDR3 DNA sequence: TGTGCCAGCAGTTTAATTGCGGGAGGTTTGGACAATGAGCAGTTCTTC.

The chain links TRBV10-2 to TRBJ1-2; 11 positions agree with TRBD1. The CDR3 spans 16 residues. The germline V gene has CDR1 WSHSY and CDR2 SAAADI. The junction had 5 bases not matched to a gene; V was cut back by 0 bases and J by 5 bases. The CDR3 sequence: CASSESGTGGAYGYTF. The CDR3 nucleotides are TGCGCCAGCAGTGAGTCCGGGACAGGGGGAGCATATGGCTACACCTTC.

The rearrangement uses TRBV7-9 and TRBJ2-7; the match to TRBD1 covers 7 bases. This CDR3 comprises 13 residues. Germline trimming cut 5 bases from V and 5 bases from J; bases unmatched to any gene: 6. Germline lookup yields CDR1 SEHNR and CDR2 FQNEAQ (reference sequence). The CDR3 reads CASSGGTADEQYF. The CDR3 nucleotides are TGTGCCAGCAGCGGTGGGACAGCCGACGAGCAGTACTTC.

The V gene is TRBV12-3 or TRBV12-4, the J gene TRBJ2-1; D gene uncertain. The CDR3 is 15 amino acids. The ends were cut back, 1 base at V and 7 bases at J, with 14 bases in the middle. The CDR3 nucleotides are TGTGCCAGCAGTTTAGGCCGAGTGAGAGAAAATGAGCAGTTCTTC. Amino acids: CASSLGRVRENEQFF.

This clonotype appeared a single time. The CDR3 DNA is TGCAGCGTTTCGACAGGTTTGTCGGTCTACAATGAGCAGTACTTC. Its translation: CSVSTGLSVYNEQYF. The chain carries TRBV29-1 and TRBJ2-5; D perhaps matches TRBD1 (6 bases). Germline assignment: CDR1 SQVTM and CDR2 ANQGSEA. The CDR3 extends over 15 amino acids. Between the trimmed V and J ends, which lost 5 bases and 11 bases, there was a span of 27 bases.

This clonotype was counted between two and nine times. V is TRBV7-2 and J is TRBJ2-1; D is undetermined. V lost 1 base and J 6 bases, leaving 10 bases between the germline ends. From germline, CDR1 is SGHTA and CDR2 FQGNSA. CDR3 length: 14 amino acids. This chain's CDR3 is CASSLVAFSNEQFF. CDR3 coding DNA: TGTGCCAGCAGCTTAGTAGCTTTTTCCAATGAGCAGTTCTTC.

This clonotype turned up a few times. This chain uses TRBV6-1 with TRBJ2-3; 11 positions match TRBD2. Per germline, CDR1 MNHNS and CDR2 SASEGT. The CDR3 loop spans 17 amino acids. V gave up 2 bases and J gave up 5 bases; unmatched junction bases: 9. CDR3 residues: CASSERRLAGSEDTQYF. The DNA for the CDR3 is TGTGCCAGCAGTGAAAGGAGACTAGCGGGAAGTGAAGATACGCAGTATTTT.

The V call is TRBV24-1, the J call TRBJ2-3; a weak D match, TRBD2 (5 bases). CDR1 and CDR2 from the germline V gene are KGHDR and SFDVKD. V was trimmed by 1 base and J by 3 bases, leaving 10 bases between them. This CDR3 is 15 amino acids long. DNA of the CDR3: TGTGCCACCAGTGATTTCCAGCGGACTACAGATACGCAGTATTTT. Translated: CATSDFQRTTDTQYF.

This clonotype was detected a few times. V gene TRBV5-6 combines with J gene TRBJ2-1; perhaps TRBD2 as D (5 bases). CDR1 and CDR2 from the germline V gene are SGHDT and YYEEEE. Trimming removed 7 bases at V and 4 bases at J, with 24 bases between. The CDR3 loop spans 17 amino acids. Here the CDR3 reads CASHRETRSSVYNEQFF. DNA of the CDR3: TGTGCCAGCCATAGGGAGACCCGTAGTTCGGTATACAATGAGCAGTTCTTC.

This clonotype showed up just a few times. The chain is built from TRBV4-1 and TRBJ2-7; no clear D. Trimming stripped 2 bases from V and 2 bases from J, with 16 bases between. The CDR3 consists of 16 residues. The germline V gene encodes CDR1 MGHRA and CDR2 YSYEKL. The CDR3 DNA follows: TGCGCCAGCAGCCAAAGGAGTGGGTTCCCAGCCTACGAGCAGTACTTC. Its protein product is CASSQRSGFPAYEQYF.

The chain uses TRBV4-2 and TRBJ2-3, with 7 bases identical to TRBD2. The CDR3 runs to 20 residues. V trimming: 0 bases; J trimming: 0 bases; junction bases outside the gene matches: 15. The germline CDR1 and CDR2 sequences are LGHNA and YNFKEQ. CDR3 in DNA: TGTGCCAGCAGCCAAGAAATAGGGAGCCTAGTGGGAGGGAGCACAGATACGCAGTATTTT. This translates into CASSQEIGSLVGGSTDTQYF.

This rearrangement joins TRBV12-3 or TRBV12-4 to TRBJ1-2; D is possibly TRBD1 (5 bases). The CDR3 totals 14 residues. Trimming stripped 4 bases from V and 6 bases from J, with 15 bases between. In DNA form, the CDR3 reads TGTGCCAGCAGTTCCTCCGGGACGGATAATGGCTACACCTTC. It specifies CASSSSGTDNGYTF.